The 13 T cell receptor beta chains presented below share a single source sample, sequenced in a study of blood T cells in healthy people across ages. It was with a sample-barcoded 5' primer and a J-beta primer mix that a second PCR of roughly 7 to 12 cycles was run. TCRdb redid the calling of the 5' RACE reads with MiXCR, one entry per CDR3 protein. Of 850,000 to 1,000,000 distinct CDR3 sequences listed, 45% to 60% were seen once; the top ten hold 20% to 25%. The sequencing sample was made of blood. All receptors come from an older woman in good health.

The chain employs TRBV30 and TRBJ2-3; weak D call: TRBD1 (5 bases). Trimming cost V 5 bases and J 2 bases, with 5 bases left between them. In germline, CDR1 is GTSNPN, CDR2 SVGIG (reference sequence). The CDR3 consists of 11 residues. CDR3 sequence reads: CAWGATDTQYF. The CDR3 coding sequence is TGTGCCTGGGGGGCCACAGATACGCAGTATTTT.

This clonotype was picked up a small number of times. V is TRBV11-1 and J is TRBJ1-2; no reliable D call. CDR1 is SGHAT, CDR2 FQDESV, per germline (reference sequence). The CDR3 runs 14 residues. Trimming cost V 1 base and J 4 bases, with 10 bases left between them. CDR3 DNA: TGTGCCAGCAGCTTAGGGCACGAAACCTATGGCTACACCTTC. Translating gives CASSLGHETYGYTF. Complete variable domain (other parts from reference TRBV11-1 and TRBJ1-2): EAEVAQSPRYKITEKSQAVAFWCDPISGHATLYWYRQILGQGPELLVQFQDESVVDDSQLPKDRFSAERLKGVDSTLKIQPAELGDSAMYLCASSLGHETYGYTFGSGTRLTVV.

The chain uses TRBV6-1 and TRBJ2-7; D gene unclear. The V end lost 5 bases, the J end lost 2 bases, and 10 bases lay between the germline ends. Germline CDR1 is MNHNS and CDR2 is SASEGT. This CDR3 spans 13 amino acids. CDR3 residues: CASSRKAPYEQYF. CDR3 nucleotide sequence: TGTGCCAGCAGTAGGAAAGCCCCCTACGAGCAGTACTTC.

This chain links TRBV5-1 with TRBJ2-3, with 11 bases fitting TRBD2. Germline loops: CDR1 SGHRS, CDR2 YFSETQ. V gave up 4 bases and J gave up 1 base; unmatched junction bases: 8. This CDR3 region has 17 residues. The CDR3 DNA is TGCGCCAGCAGCCTCCCGTCACTAGCGGGAGGCACAGATACGCAGTATTTT. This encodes CASSLPSLAGGTDTQYF.

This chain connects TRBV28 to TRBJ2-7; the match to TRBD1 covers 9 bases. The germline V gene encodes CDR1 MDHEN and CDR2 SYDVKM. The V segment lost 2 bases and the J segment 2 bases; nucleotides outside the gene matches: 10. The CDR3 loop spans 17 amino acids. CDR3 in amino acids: CASSLEWRTGVAYEQYF. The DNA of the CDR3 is TGTGCCAGCAGTTTAGAGTGGCGGACAGGGGTGGCCTACGAGCAGTACTTC.

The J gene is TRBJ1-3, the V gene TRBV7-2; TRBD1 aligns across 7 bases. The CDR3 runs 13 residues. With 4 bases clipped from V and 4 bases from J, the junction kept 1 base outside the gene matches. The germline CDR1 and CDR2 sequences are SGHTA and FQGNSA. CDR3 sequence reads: CASSSQGGNTIYF. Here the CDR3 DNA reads TGTGCCAGCAGCTCACAGGGGGGAAACACCATATATTTT.

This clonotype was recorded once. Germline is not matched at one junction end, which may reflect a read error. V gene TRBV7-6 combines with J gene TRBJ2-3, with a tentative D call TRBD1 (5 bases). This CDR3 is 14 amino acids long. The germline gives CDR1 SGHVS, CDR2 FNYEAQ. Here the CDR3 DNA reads TGTGCCGGCAGCCCCAGGGTTGCCGCAGATACGCAGTATTTT. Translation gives CAGSPRVAADTQYF.

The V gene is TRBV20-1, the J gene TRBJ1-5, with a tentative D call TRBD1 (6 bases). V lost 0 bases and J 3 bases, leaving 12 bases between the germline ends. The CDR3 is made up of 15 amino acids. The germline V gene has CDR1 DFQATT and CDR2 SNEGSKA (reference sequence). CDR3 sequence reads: CSAREGGGPNQPQHF. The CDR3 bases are TGCAGTGCTAGAGAGGGGGGCGGCCCCAATCAGCCCCAGCATTTT.

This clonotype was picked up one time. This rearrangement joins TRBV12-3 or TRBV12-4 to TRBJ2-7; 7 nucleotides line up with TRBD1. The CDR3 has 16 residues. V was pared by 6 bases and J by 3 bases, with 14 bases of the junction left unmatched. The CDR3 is CASSPTVTGTSYEQYF. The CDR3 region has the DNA TGTGCCAGCAGCCCCACGGTGACAGGGACAAGCTACGAGCAGTACTTC.

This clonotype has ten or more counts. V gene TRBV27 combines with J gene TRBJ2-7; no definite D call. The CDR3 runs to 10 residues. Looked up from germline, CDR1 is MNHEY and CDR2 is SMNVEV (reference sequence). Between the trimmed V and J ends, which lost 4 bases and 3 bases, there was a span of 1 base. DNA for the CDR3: TGTGCCAGCAGTTACTACGAGCAGTACTTC. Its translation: CASSYYEQYF.

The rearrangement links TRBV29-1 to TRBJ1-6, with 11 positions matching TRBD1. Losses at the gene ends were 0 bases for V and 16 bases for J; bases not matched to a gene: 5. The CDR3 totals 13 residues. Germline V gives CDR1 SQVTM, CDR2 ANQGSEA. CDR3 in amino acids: CSVEEGQGVGLHF. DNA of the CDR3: TGCAGCGTTGAAGAGGGACAGGGGGTCGGTCTCCACTTT.

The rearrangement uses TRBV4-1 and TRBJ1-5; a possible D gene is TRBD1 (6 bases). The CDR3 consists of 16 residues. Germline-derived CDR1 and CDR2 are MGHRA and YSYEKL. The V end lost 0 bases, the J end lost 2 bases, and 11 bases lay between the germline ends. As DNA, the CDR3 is TGCGCCAGCAGCCAAGATGGGGCAGGGGGCAATCAGCCCCAGCATTTT. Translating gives CASSQDGAGGNQPQHF.

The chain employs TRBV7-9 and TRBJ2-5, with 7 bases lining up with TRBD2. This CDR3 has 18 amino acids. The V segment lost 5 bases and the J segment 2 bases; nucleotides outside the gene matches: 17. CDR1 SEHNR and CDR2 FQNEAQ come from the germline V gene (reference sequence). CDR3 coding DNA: TGTGCCAGCAGCGACCAGTCATCCGGCGGGAGTGGACAAGAGACCCAGTACTTC. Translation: CASSDQSSGGSGQETQYF.